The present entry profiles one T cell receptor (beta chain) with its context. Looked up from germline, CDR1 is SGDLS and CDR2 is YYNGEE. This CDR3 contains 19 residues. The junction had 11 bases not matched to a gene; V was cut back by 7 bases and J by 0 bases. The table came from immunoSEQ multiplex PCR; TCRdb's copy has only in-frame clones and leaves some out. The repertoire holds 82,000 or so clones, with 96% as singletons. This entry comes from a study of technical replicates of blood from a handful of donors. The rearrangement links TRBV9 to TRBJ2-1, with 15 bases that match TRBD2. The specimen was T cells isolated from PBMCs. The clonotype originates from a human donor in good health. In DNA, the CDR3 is TGTGCCAGCGCCGGGACTAGCGGGAGGAAAAGGAGCTCCTACAATGAGCAGTTCTTC. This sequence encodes CASAGTSGRKRSSYNEQFF.